The rows below give T cell receptor beta chains drawn from one sample of a study of cytomegalovirus exposure and HLA in healthy donors. Profiled with immunoSEQ multiplex PCR; TCRdb holds only in-frame clones, not every one. The sample shows 80,000 or so clones, about three quarters of them seen only once. The sample consisted of PBMCs. The receptors derive from a male donor in good health and CMV-seropositive. CDR3s include the opening cysteine and the closing phenylalanine or tryptophan. Fields, in order: D gene, clone size, V gene, J gene, CDR3 DNA, CDR3 protein. A D gene is named only where the DNA matches it firmly. Rows give clone size only sometimes, using once, few, many, or a class for an expanded clone.

NA	NA	TRBV13	TRBJ2-7	TGTGCCAGCAGCTTAGAGGGACTGGGGGAGCAGTACTTC	CASSLEGLGEQYF
NA	NA	TRBV6-5	TRBJ1-1	TGTGCCAGCAGTTACGGAGCCGGTACCCTAGAAGCTTTCTTT	CASSYGAGTLEAFF
TRBD1	NA	TRBV15	TRBJ1-6	TGTGCCACCAGCAGCCGGGACAGGGTTTTTATCGGTAATCGATCACCCCTCCACTTT	CATSSRDRVFIGNRSPLHF
NA	NA	TRBV7-8	TRBJ2-1	TGTGCCAGCAGCTCTTCCTTGGGACACACACAGAATGAGCAGTTCTTC	CASSSSLGHTQNEQFF
TRBD1	NA	TRBV4-1	TRBJ1-2	TGCGCCAGCAGCCAAGAGCCTACCGGGACAGGGCTTAACTATGGCTACACCTTC	CASSQEPTGTGLNYGYTF
NA	few	TRBV4-3	TRBJ2-2	TGCGCCAGCAGCCAAGAAAGCCGAGCAACCGGGGAGCTGTTTTTT	CASSQESRATGELFF
NA	few	TRBV5-1	TRBJ2-5	TGCGCCAGCAGCTTGAAGGGACTCGACGGGGAGACCCAGTACTTC	CASSLKGLDGETQYF
TRBD1	NA	TRBV18	TRBJ2-3	TGTGCCAGCTCACCCGTGGGACAGGGAACTAGCACAGATACGCAGTATTTT	CASSPVGQGTSTDTQYF
TRBD2	NA	TRBV4-2	TRBJ2-7	TGTGCCAGCAGCCTTCTCCCCACTAGCGGAAGCTCCTACGAGCAGTACTTC	CASSLLPTSGSSYEQYF
TRBD2	NA	TRBV11-1	TRBJ2-5	TGTGCCAGCAGCTTAGTGGTAGCGGGGCACCAAGAGACCCAGTACTTC	CASSLVVAGHQETQYF
TRBD2	NA	TRBV2	TRBJ2-1	TGTGCCAGCAGTGGTTCTACTAGCGGGAGGCCGAGCTCCTACAATGAGCAGTTCTTC	CASSGSTSGRPSSYNEQFF
NA	NA	TRBV28	TRBJ2-3	TGTGCCAGCAGTTTAATTAGGCGGACTGGACTGAGCACAGATACGCAGTATTTT	CASSLIRRTGLSTDTQYF
TRBD2	NA	TRBV7-3	TRBJ2-5	TGTGCCAGCAGCCATAGCGGGGGGAAGCAAGAGACCCAGTACTTC	CASSHSGGKQETQYF
TRBD1	few	TRBV4-2	TRBJ2-1	TGTGCCAGCAGCCAATTGGGACAGGGGGCTGGTGAGCAGTTCTTC	CASSQLGQGAGEQFF
NA	NA	TRBV5-1	TRBJ1-4	TGCGCCAGCAGCTTTGTGGCAGGGGATGAAAAACTGTTTTTT	CASSFVAGDEKLFF
TRBD1	once	TRBV7-9	TRBJ1-4	TGTGCCAGCAGCCCGTGGACAGGGTCAGGAGAAAAACTGTTTTTT	CASSPWTGSGEKLFF
TRBD1	NA	TRBV7-3	TRBJ2-7	TGTGCCAGCAGCGGGCCGGGACAGAAATACGAGCAGTACTTC	CASSGPGQKYEQYF